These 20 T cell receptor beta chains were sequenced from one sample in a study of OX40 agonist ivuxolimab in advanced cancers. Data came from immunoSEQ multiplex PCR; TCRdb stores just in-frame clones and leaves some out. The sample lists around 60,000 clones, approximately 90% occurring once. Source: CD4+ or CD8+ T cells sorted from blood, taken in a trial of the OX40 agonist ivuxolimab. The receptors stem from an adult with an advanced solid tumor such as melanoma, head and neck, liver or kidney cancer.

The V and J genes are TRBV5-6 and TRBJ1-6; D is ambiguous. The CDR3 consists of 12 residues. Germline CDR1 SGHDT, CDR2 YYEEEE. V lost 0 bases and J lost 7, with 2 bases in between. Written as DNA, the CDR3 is TGTGCCAGCAGCTTGGCCAATTCACCCCTCCACTTT. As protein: CASSLANSPLHF.

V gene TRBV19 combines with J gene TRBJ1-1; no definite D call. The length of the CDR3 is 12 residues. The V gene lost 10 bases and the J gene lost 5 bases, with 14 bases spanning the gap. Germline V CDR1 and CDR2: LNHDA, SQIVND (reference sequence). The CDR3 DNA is TGTGCCACCCAGACGGGATCTACTGAAGCTTTCTTT. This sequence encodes CATQTGSTEAFF. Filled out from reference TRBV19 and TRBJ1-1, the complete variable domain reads DGGITQSPKYLFRKEGQNVTLSCEQNLNHDAMYWYRQDPGQGLRLIYYSQIVNDFQKGDIAEGYSVSREKKESFPLTVTSAQKNPTAFYLCATQTGSTEAFFGQGTRLTVV.

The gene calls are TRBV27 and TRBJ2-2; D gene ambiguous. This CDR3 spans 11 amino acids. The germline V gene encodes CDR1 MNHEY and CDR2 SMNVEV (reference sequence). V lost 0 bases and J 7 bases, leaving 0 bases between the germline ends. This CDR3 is CASSLSGELFF. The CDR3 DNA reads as TGTGCCAGCAGTTTATCCGGGGAGCTGTTTTTT.

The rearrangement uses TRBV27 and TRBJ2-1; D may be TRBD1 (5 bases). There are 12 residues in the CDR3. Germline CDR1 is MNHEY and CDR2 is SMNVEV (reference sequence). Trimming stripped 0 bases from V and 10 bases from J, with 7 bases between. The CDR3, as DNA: TGTGCCAGCAGTTTATCTGGGGCCGAGCAGTTCTTC. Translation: CASSLSGAEQFF.

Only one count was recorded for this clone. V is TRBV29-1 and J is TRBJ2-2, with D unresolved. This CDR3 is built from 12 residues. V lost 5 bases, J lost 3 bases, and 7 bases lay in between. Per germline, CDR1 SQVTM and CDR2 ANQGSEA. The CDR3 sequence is CSVFQHTGELFF. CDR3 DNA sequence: TGCAGCGTTTTTCAGCACACCGGGGAGCTGTTTTTT.

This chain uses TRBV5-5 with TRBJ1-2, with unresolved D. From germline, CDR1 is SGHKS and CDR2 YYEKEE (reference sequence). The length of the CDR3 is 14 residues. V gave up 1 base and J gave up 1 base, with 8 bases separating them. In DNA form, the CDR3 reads TGTGCCAGCAGCTTGCTACAGAATAACTATGGCTACACCTTC. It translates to CASSLLQNNYGYTF.

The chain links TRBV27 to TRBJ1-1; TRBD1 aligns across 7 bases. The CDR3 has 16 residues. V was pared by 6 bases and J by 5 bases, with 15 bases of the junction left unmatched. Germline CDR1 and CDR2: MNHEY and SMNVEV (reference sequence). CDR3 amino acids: CASREWPTGRRTEAFF. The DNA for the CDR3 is TGTGCCAGCAGAGAATGGCCGACAGGGAGGAGAACTGAAGCTTTCTTT.

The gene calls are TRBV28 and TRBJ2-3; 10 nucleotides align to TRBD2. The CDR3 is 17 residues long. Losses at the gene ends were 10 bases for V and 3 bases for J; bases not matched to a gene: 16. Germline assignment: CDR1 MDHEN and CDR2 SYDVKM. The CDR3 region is CATQILSSGRITDTQYF. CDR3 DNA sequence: TGTGCCACCCAGATACTTTCTAGCGGGAGAATTACAGATACGCAGTATTTT.

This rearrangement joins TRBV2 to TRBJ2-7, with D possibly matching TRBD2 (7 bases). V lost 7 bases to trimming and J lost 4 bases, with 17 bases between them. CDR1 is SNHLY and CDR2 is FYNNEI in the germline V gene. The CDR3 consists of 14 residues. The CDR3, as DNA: TGTGCCAGCAATGTTGGGGGGGCGCAATACGAGCAGTACTTC. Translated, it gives CASNVGGAQYEQYF.

The CDR3 region has the DNA TGCGCCAGCAGCTCGGGGACTAGCGGCACAGATACGCAGTATTTT. Its protein is CASSSGTSGTDTQYF. This chain links TRBV5-1 with TRBJ2-3; 10 bases are shared with TRBD2. The germline V gene has CDR1 SGHRS and CDR2 YFSETQ. CDR3 length: 15 amino acids. Losses at the gene ends were 3 bases for V and 1 base for J; bases not matched to a gene: 2.

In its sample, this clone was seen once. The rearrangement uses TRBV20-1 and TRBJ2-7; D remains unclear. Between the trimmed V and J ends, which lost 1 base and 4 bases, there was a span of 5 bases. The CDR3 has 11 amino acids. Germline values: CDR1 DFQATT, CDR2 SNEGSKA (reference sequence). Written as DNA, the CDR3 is TGCAGTGCTAGAGGGGCGTACGAGCAGTACTTC. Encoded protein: CSARGAYEQYF.

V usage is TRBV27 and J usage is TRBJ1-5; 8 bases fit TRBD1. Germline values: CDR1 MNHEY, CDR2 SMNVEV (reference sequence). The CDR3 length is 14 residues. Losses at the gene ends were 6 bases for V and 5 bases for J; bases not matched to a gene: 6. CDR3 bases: TGTGCCAGCAGCAACAGGGGGGAGGATCAGCCCCAGCATTTT. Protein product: CASSNRGEDQPQHF.

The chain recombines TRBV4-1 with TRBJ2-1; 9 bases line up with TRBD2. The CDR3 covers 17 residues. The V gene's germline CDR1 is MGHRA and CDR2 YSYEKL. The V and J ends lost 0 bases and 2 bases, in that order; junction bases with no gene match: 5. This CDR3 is CASSQDVAGVTYNEQFF. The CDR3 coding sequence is TGCGCCAGCAGCCAAGACGTAGCGGGAGTTACCTACAATGAGCAGTTCTTC.

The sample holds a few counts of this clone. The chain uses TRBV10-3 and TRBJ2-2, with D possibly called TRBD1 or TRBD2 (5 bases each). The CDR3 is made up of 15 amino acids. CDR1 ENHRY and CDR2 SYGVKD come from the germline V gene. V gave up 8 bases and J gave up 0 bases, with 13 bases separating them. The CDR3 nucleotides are TGTGCCATCCTTTCCGGGACCCCGAACACCGGGGAGCTGTTTTTT. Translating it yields CAILSGTPNTGELFF.

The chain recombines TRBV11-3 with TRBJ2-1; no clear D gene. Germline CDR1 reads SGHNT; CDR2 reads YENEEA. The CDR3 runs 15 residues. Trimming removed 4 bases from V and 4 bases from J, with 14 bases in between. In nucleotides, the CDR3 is TGTGCCAGCAGCTCGTCCGTCTATTTATACAATGAGCAGTTCTTC. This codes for CASSSSVYLYNEQFF.

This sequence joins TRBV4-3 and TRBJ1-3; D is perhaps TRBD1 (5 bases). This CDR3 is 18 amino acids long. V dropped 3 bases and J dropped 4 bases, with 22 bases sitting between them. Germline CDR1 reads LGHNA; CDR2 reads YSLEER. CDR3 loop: CASSHYVDSRKRGNTIYF. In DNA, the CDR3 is TGCGCCAGCAGCCACTACGTTGACAGCAGAAAGCGGGGAAACACCATATATTTT.

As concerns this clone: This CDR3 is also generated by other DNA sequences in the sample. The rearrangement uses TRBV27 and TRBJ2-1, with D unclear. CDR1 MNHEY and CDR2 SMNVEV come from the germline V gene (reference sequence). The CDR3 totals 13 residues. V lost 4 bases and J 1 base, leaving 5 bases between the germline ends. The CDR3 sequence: CASSSSSYNEQFF. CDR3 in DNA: TGTGCCAGCAGTTCCTCTTCCTACAATGAGCAGTTCTTC.

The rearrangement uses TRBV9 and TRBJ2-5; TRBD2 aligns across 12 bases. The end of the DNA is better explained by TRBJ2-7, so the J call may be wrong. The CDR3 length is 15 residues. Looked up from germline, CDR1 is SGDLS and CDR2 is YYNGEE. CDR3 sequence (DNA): TGTGCCAGCAGCCCAGGACTAGCGGGATCCTACGAGCAGTACTTC. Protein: CASSPGLAGSYEQYF.

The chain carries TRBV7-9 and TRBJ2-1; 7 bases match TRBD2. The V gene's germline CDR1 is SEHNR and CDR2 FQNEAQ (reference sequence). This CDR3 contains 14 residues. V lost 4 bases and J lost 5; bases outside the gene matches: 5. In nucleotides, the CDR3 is TGTGCCAGCAGCTCCTCTGGGGGGGACAATGAGCAGTTCTTC. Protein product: CASSSSGGDNEQFF.

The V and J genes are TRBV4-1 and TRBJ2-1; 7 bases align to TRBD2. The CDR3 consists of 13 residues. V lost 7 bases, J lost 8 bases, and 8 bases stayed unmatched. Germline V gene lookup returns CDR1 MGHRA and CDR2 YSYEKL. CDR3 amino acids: CASTPGGSHEQFF. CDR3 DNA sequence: TGCGCCAGCACCCCCGGGGGGAGCCATGAGCAGTTCTTC.